This is a list of T cell receptor beta chains from one sample in a study of blood T cell repertoires in COVID-19. Libraries were prepared by immunoSEQ multiplex PCR; TCRdb keeps only in-frame clonotypes and omits some of them. The sample includes approximately 93,000 clones, roughly 85% seen only once; the top ten take 25% to 30%. The sequenced material came from peripheral blood. The receptor source for this set is a man aged 45-60 years with active or convalescent COVID-19. CDR3s include the opening cysteine and the closing phenylalanine or tryptophan. A D gene is named only where the DNA matches it firmly. A clone size is listed for some rows: how often the clone was seen (once, few, many), or a class if it is expanded.

clone_size,v_call,d_call,cdr3_length,j_call,cdr3_aa,cdr3_nt
NA,TRBV7-2,NA,14,TRBJ1-5,CASSPLPGNQPQHF,TGTGCCAGCAGCCCCCTCCCAGGGAATCAGCCCCAGCATTTT
once,TRBV5-1,TRBD2,17,TRBJ2-3,CASSLQSAGGQKDTQYF,TGCGCCAGCAGCTTGCAGTCTGCGGGAGGACAGAAAGATACGCAGTATTTT
NA,TRBV19,TRBD2,15,TRBJ2-2,CASSPGLAGVGELFF,TGTGCCAGTAGTCCCGGACTAGCGGGAGTTGGGGAGCTGTTTTTT
NA,TRBV28,NA,13,TRBJ2-7,CASSLTHAYEQYF,TGTGCCAGCAGTTTGACACACGCCTACGAGCAGTACTTC
NA,TRBV7-2,TRBD1,13,TRBJ2-7,CASTHRGGYEQYF,TGTGCCAGCACCCACAGGGGCGGATACGAGCAGTACTTC
NA,TRBV14,TRBD1,15,TRBJ2-7,CASSHLGQGVHEQYF,TGTGCCAGCAGCCACCTGGGACAGGGGGTTCACGAGCAGTACTTC
NA,TRBV2,TRBD1,15,TRBJ1-1,CASSERGTGISEAFF,TGTGCCAGCAGTGAACGCGGGACAGGGATCTCTGAAGCTTTCTTT
NA,TRBV2,NA,15,TRBJ2-7,CASSEATDSTYEQYF,TGTGCCAGCAGTGAAGCAACAGATTCAACCTACGAGCAGTACTTC
NA,TRBV6-5,TRBD1,15,TRBJ1-3,CASSRGTGYGNTIYF,TGTGCCAGCAGCCGCGGGACAGGGTATGGAAACACCATATATTTT
NA,TRBV30,NA,12,TRBJ2-5,CAWSSGRETQYF,TGTGCCTGGAGTTCAGGAAGGGAGACCCAGTACTTC
NA,TRBV6-2/TRBV6-3,TRBD1,17,TRBJ2-1,CASSRGLGTGAGGEQFF,TGTGCCAGCAGCCGTGGGCTAGGGACAGGGGCTGGGGGGGAGCAGTTCTTC
once,TRBV7-9,TRBD1,13,TRBJ1-2,CASSLRQGGGYTF,TGTGCCAGCAGCCTAAGACAGGGTGGTGGCTACACCTTC
many,TRBV10-2,TRBD1,16,TRBJ2-3,CASSESYDRDEDTQYF,TGCGCCAGCAGTGAGTCGTATGACAGGGATGAAGATACGCAGTATTTT
NA,TRBV11-2,NA,13,TRBJ2-5,CASSRQNQETQYF,TGTGCCAGCAGCCGACAGAACCAAGAGACCCAGTACTTC
NA,TRBV14,NA,14,TRBJ2-7,CASSQDHGDSEQYF,TGTGCCAGCAGCCAAGATCATGGGGACTCCGAGCAGTACTTC
NA,TRBV3-1/TRBV3-2,TRBD2,18,TRBJ2-2,CASSPWGLAGVGTGELFF,TGTGCCAGCAGCCCCTGGGGACTAGCGGGAGTGGGCACCGGGGAGCTGTTTTTT